These 7 T cell receptor beta chains share one sample of origin, sequenced in a study of blood T cell repertoires in COVID-19 (dated by TCRdb to 2018 to 2021). The receptor library was made with the immunoSEQ multiplex PCR assay. TCRdb took over this immuneACCESS table, retaining in-frame rearrangements with V and J assigned. Such tables are incomplete; in checked studies, under half of the missing clones stem from an unresolved V gene, and the remainder is unexplained. The sample profile shows roughly 360,000 clones; about four fifths of them were found once. The ten largest clones represent 5.1% of the sample. Sequencing was carried out using PBMCs or T cells enriched from blood (not recorded which). The source of these receptors is a woman aged 45-59 years who had recovered from COVID-19.

Written as DNA, the CDR3 is TGCGCCAGCGCGAGCTCCTACGAGCAGTACTTC. It codes for CASASSYEQYF. The rearrangement uses TRBV5-1 and TRBJ2-7; no firm D call. The CDR3 loop spans 11 amino acids. The V gene's germline CDR1 is SGHRS and CDR2 YFSETQ. V lost 7 bases, J lost 0 bases, and 5 bases lay in between.

The CDR3 region is CAWSRTPSYGYTF. CDR3 sequence (DNA): TGTGCCTGGAGCCGGACTCCCTCCTATGGCTACACCTTC. The rearrangement joins TRBV30 to TRBJ1-2, with D unresolved. This CDR3 spans 13 amino acids. Germline V gives CDR1 GTSNPN, CDR2 SVGIG (reference sequence). V dropped 3 bases and J dropped 4 bases, with 12 bases sitting between them.

This clone has only a few counts. This chain connects TRBV27 to TRBJ2-3, with TRBD1 matching over 11 bases. V lost 2 bases and J lost 0; bases outside the gene matches: 13. This CDR3 is 20 amino acids long. In germline, CDR1 is MNHEY, CDR2 SMNVEV (reference sequence). The DNA of the CDR3 is TGTGCCAGCAGTTTAATCCGTTCAGGACAGGGGGCGCCAAGCACAGATACGCAGTATTTT. It yields the protein CASSLIRSGQGAPSTDTQYF.

A remark on this clone: Distinct nucleotide sequences in the sample also encode this CDR3. The J gene is TRBJ1-1, the V gene TRBV7-9; D possibly corresponds to TRBD1 (6 bases). Deletions cut 5 bases from V and 0 bases from J, with 10 bases between. The CDR3 sequence is 14 residues long. Germline V gene sequence: CDR1 SEHNR, CDR2 FQNEAQ (reference sequence). The CDR3 DNA reads as TGTGCCAGCAGCCTTCAGGGGCTGAACACTGAAGCTTTCTTT. As protein: CASSLQGLNTEAFF.

Here the CDR3 DNA reads TGTGCCAGCTCGCCTAACTCAGGGGGCGCGGGGGAGACCCAGTACTTC. Translation: CASSPNSGGAGETQYF. The genes are TRBV18 and TRBJ2-5; 8 bases are shared with TRBD1. Germline lookup yields CDR1 KGHSH and CDR2 LQKENI. After removal of 6 bases from V and 5 bases from J, the junction contained 14 bases not matched to a gene. The CDR3 has 16 residues. Full variable domain (remainder filled in from reference TRBV18 and TRBJ2-5): NAGVMQNPRHLVRRRGQEARLRCSPMKGHSHVYWYRQLPEEGLKFMVYLQKENIIDESGMPKERFSAEFPKEGPSILRIQQVVRGDSAAYFCASSPNSGGAGETQYFGPGTRLLVL.

The J gene is TRBJ1-4, the V gene TRBV15; 11 positions match TRBD1. This CDR3 contains 16 residues. V was pared by 3 bases and J by 2 bases, with 2 bases of the junction left unmatched. Germline values: CDR1 LNHNV, CDR2 YYDKDF (reference sequence). The chain's CDR3 is CATSRGQGDTNEKLFF. DNA of the CDR3: TGTGCCACCAGCAGGGGACAGGGGGACACTAATGAAAAACTGTTTTTT.

The J gene is TRBJ2-1, the V gene TRBV5-4; 11 bases agree with TRBD2. V lost 5 bases to trimming and J lost 4 bases; unmatched junction nucleotides: 11. The length of the CDR3 is 17 residues. Germline-derived CDR1 and CDR2 are SGHNT and YYREEE (reference sequence). The CDR3: CASRLAGVPILYNEQFF. CDR3 nucleotides: TGTGCCAGCAGACTAGCGGGAGTCCCTATACTATACAATGAGCAGTTCTTC.